The T cell receptor beta chain described here comes from a study of metastatic and nonmetastatic thyroid tumors. Study-wide results and caveats: Within blood and tumor, benign nodules reportedly had significantly lower TCR beta diversity than malignant thyroid tumors did.

This clone was detected only a few times. Its antigen is undetermined. One end of the junction varies from germline; a read error may be responsible. Source study methods: CDR3 was compared across clinicopathological groups, and the resulting differences were used to build a distant-metastasis classifier for papillary thyroid cancer. MiXCR was used by TCRdb to re-call the PCR reads. None of the V and J calls come from the authors' own analysis; TCRdb made them. Here the sample spans 45,000 to 55,000 clones, about 22% being singletons. This CDR3 has 14 residues. Germline-derived CDR1 and CDR2 are MNHNY and SVGAGI (reference sequence). No treatment of any kind had been given to any patient before thyroid surgery.

The V and J genes are TRBV6-6 and TRBJ2-1, with unresolved D. The material sequenced was blood. This receptor was identified in a male donor with papillary thyroid cancer or a benign thyroid nodule (not recorded which). Some clones in this sample may be carry-over from other donors' samples. Written as DNA, the CDR3 is TGTGACAGCAGTTACTCGGGCACAAAAAATGAGCAGTTCTTC. Residues: CDSSYSGTKNEQFF.